The T cell receptor (beta chain) under discussion was sequenced for a study of T cell responses to AZD1222 COVID-19 vaccine (dated by TCRdb to the early 2020s). For context, the study as a whole: TCR sequencing covered 233 trial participants: about 210 given two doses of AZD1222 and approximately 26 given two doses of MenACWY control vaccine. Trial participants were enrolled by age into subgroups of 18-55, 56-69 and 70-plus years, and around 150, 28 and 57 TCR-sequenced participants, respectively, were included in these subgroups.

Broad study findings and their caveats: Conclusions about previously exposed vaccinees were limited because only a handful of AZD1222 recipients were SARS-CoV-2 seropositive at baseline. The 56-69-year group was small, and its depth increase did not reach significance, likely because of low power. After two AZD1222 doses, both the breadth and the depth of spike-specific TCRs were significantly higher than at day 0 and than in MenACWY recipients. Epitopes outside the regions mutated in the B.1.351 and B.1.1.7 variants were reportedly recognized by nearly half of the unique spike-specific TCRs. Because no samples from the day 14 peak response were available, repertoires could be characterized only after the peak T cell response. Vaccine-associated CD4 TCRs spanned the whole spike protein, with dominant responses in regions 160-218 and 743-854. Participants were mostly white British, with more females than males. The authors suggested clonal diversity may have been underestimated.

The CDR3 regions of human TCRbeta chains were analyzed by immunosequencing. The published analysis was carried out like this. Repertoire TCRs were checked for matches against a reference library of SARS-CoV-2-specific TCRs that had been generated using the MIRA antigen-specificity platform. Breadth was defined as the fraction of unique TCRs that were SARS-CoV-2-associated, and depth was defined as the fraction of total T cells that were SARS-CoV-2-associated. Using the MIRA data, each spike-specific TCR was mapped to the spike region that the TCR reacts to and placed in a CD4 or CD8 class. Log10-transformed breadth and depth values were compared by one-way ANOVA with Sidak's multiple comparisons tests. TCRdb mirrors the immuneACCESS table, restricted to in-frame sequences. Some clones are absent from its copies; in checked studies, under half trace to an unresolved V gene, and the reason for the others is unknown. V, J and clone size are taken as reported in that table, and D and trimming were inferred from the DNA itself. In this sample the table shows fewer than 55,000 clones, 90% of which occur a single time. Roughly two fifths of the sample comes from the top ten.

Spanning cysteine to phenylalanine, the CDR3 consists of 11 amino acids. The CDR3 DNA has 33 bases and is translated from base 1. Taken from the germline V gene, the CDR1 and CDR2 loops are SQVTM and ANQGSEA. V lost 4 bases and J lost 2 bases; the stretch between them is 6 bases long. With regard to this clone: This clone's antigen is unknown. Base qualities were left out, and no much larger clone turns up one base away.

The time point label on this specimen signifies: about 28 days (+/-7) after the second vaccine dose. AZD1222 recipients given second doses at about 4 weeks or at about 12 weeks were pooled, since spike-specific TCR depth and breadth were not found to differ between the two schedules. Samples from vaccinated people were obtained from the UK trials COV001 and COV002, which included a single-blind randomized controlled phase 2/3 trial of AZD1222 (ChAdOx1 nCoV-19) in healthy adults. For TCRbeta chain sequencing, PBMC samples were collected from trial participants at day 0 and at day 28 after the second dose.

The chain was built from TRBV29-1 and TRBJ2-7; no D gene can be assigned with confidence. Sequencing used peripheral blood, obtained 28 days after the second AZD1222 dose. The clonotype was recovered from an adult who received the AZD1222 COVID-19 vaccine. For the CDR3, the sequence is CSVAGAYEQYF. DNA sequence: TGCAGCGTTGCAGGTGCCTACGAGCAGTACTTC.